The 29 T cell receptor beta chains below come from one sample, sequenced in a study of Ad26.COV2.S vaccination and SARS-CoV-2 variants. Indicated treatment: roughly 18 received Ad26.COV2.S at low or high dose, single or two shots; several received placebo; per-sample allocation not given. On day 63 after the first injection, vaccine and placebo recipients gave samples. The assay was immunoSEQ multiplex PCR, and TCRdb's table has in-frame clones only and misses some. Of about 350,000 clones in the sample, roughly nine tenths were seen once. This specimen was peripheral blood, taken in a trial of Ad26.COV2.S vaccine versus placebo. These receptors came from a person between 18 and 60 years old who received the Ad26.COV2.S COVID-19 vaccine or a placebo.

The CDR3 loop is CASSLPGPTPQHF. In DNA form, the CDR3 reads TGTGCCAGCAGCTTACCGGGCCCCACGCCCCAGCATTTT. V gene TRBV12-3 or TRBV12-4 combines with J gene TRBJ1-5; unclear D gene. V was trimmed by 6 bases and J by 9 bases, leaving 15 bases between them. The CDR3 extends over 13 amino acids.

The V and J genes are TRBV19 and TRBJ1-1, with D perhaps matching TRBD1 (5 bases). The CDR3 is 14 amino acids. Per the germline V gene, CDR1 is LNHDA and CDR2 is SQIVND (reference sequence). V was pared by 5 bases and J by 0 bases, with 10 bases between. The CDR3 DNA follows: TGTGCCAGTAGTGTGGGACGACTGAACACTGAAGCTTTCTTT. This translates into CASSVGRLNTEAFF.

The chain has TRBV7-3 and TRBJ2-1; D might be TRBD1 (6 bases). CDR3 length equals 15 residues. Germline V CDR1 and CDR2: SGHTA, FQGTGA. The V gene lost 5 bases and the J gene lost 6 bases, with 17 bases spanning the gap. The CDR3 DNA reads TGTGCCAGCAGCCAAGGACAGCCTTGGAGCAATGAGCAGTTCTTC. Encoded protein: CASSQGQPWSNEQFF.

This rearrangement joins TRBV25-1 to TRBJ1-3; a possible D gene is TRBD1 (6 bases). V lost 2 bases and J 3 bases, leaving 11 bases between the germline ends. The CDR3 sequence is 15 residues long. CDR1 is MGHDK, CDR2 SYGVNS, per germline. CDR3 region: CASSEGTLLGNTIYF. The DNA for the CDR3 is TGTGCCAGCAGTGAAGGGACACTTCTTGGAAACACCATATATTTT.

The rearrangement uses TRBV7-3 and TRBJ2-7; 7 bases line up with TRBD1. This CDR3 spans 15 amino acids. V dropped 5 bases and J dropped 2; count of bases not matched to a gene: 9. Germline values: CDR1 SGHTA, CDR2 FQGTGA. The CDR3 coding sequence is TGTGCCAGCAGCCTTGGTGGGACAGTCCCCTACGAGCAGTACTTC. It codes for CASSLGGTVPYEQYF.

The gene calls are TRBV30 and TRBJ1-2, with unresolved D. The CDR3 runs to 12 residues. V lost 4 bases to trimming and J lost 8 bases, with 14 bases between them. CDR1 and CDR2 from the germline V gene are GTSNPN and SVGIG (reference sequence). The CDR3 DNA reads as TGTGCCTGGAAACTTGGGCCGGGCGGCTACACCTTC. This gives the protein CAWKLGPGGYTF. Combining the CDR3 with reference TRBV30 and TRBJ1-2 gives the whole variable domain SQTIHQWPATLVQPVGSPLSLECTVEGTSNPNLYWYRQAAGRGLQLLFYSVGIGQISSEVPQNLSASRPQDRQFILSSKKLLLSDSGFYLCAWKLGPGGYTFGSGTRLTVV.

V is TRBV21-1 and J is TRBJ2-7; the DNA was not compared with TRBD1, the D call given in the table. TRBV21-1 is a recognized pseudogene. This CDR3 comprises 14 residues. As DNA, the CDR3 is TGTGCCAGCTTGACAGGGGGCGGCTCCTACGAGCAGTACTTC. Amino acids: CASLTGGGSYEQYF.

The chain links TRBV18 to TRBJ2-1; D is possibly TRBD2 (6 bases). CDR3 length equals 15 residues. V shed 1 base and J shed 4 bases, with 11 bases lying between them. Germline values: CDR1 KGHSH, CDR2 LQKENI. The CDR3, as DNA: TGTGCCAGCTCACCACTCGAGGGGACTTACAATGAGCAGTTCTTC. It encodes CASSPLEGTYNEQFF.

The chain employs TRBV10-3 and TRBJ2-3; TRBD2 aligns across 9 bases. With 0 bases clipped from V and 2 bases from J, the junction kept 9 bases outside the gene matches. The germline CDR1 and CDR2 sequences are ENHRY and SYGVKD. CDR3 length: 18 amino acids. The DNA of the CDR3 is TGTGCCATCAGTGAGTCGAAGTCTAGCGGGGATAACACAGATACGCAGTATTTT. It yields the protein CAISESKSSGDNTDTQYF.

V usage is TRBV11-2 and J usage is TRBJ2-3, with D unclear. V was clipped by 1 base and J by 6 bases, with 5 bases between them. The CDR3 is 12 residues long. Looked up from germline, CDR1 is SGHAT and CDR2 is FQNNGV. The CDR3 sequence: CASSLVGDTQYF. DNA of the CDR3: TGTGCCAGCAGCTTAGTCGGGGATACGCAGTATTTT.

The chain employs TRBV19 and TRBJ1-1; possibly TRBD1 for D (5 bases). CDR3 length equals 14 residues. Between the trimmed V and J ends, which lost 9 bases and 6 bases, there was a span of 20 bases. The germline CDR1 and CDR2 sequences are LNHDA and SQIVND (reference sequence). The CDR3 spells CASYIGTFGAEAFF. The CDR3 coding sequence is TGTGCCAGCTATATTGGGACGTTCGGAGCTGAAGCTTTCTTT.

This clone has only one observation. J is TRBJ2-1 and V is TRBV29-1, with a tentative D call TRBD1 (7 bases). V was cut by 4 bases and J by 6 bases, with 10 bases left in between. The CDR3 extends over 12 amino acids. From germline, CDR1 is SQVTM and CDR2 ANQGSEA. In DNA form, the CDR3 reads TGCAGCGTTGGTCAGGGGGGCAATGAGCAGTTCTTC. It yields the protein CSVGQGGNEQFF.

This clone was counted between two and nine times. CDR3: CASSFGTGGTGELFF. The CDR3 nucleotides are TGTGCCAGCAGCTTCGGGACAGGGGGTACCGGGGAGCTGTTTTTT. The rearrangement uses TRBV7-3 and TRBJ2-2, with 11 bases fitting TRBD1. The CDR3 covers 15 residues. Germline V gene data show CDR1 as SGHTA and CDR2 as FQGTGA. The V segment lost 3 bases and the J segment 5 bases; nucleotides outside the gene matches: 2.

The chain has TRBV10-3 and TRBJ2-5; possibly TRBD1 for D (6 bases). The CDR3 is 14 residues long. Trimming took off 7 bases at V and 4 bases at J, with 16 bases between the two ends. The germline V gene encodes CDR1 ENHRY and CDR2 SYGVKD. CDR3 residues: CAITRGPGVETQYF. The CDR3 DNA reads TGTGCCATCACCCGGGGCCCAGGGGTAGAGACCCAGTACTTC.

The count of this clone is one. V is TRBV30 and J is TRBJ2-7; 9 bases fit TRBD1. Trimming removed 3 bases from V and 5 bases from J; junction bases left unmatched: 5. CDR3 size: 13 residues. Germline lookup yields CDR1 GTSNPN and CDR2 SVGIG (reference sequence). The CDR3 spells CAWSATGGDEQYF. CDR3 nucleotide sequence: TGTGCCTGGAGCGCTACAGGGGGCGACGAGCAGTACTTC.

This chain links TRBV28 with TRBJ1-2; D not certain. CDR1 and CDR2 from the germline V gene are MDHEN and SYDVKM. Trimming removed 10 bases at V and 4 bases at J, with 13 bases between. The CDR3 totals 12 residues. The CDR3 protein is CAIRQGGYGYTF. The CDR3 DNA follows: TGTGCCATCCGACAAGGTGGCTATGGCTACACCTTC.

The V call is TRBV28, the J call TRBJ1-6; TRBD1 agrees at 8 bases. The length of the CDR3 is 15 residues. The germline V gene encodes CDR1 MDHEN and CDR2 SYDVKM. After removal of 3 bases from V and 9 bases from J, the junction contained 7 bases not matched to a gene. CDR3 nucleotides: TGTGCCAGCAGTTTCCCGGACAGGGTTGGTTCACCCCTCCACTTT. Residues: CASSFPDRVGSPLHF.

The chain recombines TRBV6-1 with TRBJ1-1; D not resolved. Trimming took off 3 bases at V and 4 bases at J, with 15 bases between the two ends. Germline V gene sequence: CDR1 MNHNS, CDR2 SASEGT. This CDR3 has 15 amino acids. The CDR3 sequence: CASSDPRRLATEAFF. CDR3 bases: TGTGCCAGCAGTGACCCCCGCAGGTTGGCCACTGAAGCTTTCTTT.

The chain combines TRBV7-8 with TRBJ1-1; 7 nucleotides line up with TRBD1. Trimming took 1 base from V and 1 from J; bases not matched to a gene: 3. The CDR3 spans 15 residues. Looked up from germline, CDR1 is SGHVS and CDR2 is FQNEAQ. Here the CDR3 DNA reads TGTGCCAGCAGCTTAGTACAGGGGAAGAACACTGAAGCTTTCTTT. Its translation is CASSLVQGKNTEAFF.

To note about this clone: Other DNA sequences within the sample encode an identical CDR3. The chain employs TRBV6-1 and TRBJ1-3, with D hard to call. V was clipped by 0 bases and J by 4 bases, with 7 bases between them. This CDR3 is built from 14 residues. Germline V gene data show CDR1 as MNHNS and CDR2 as SASEGT. The CDR3 nucleotides are TGTGCCAGCAGTGAAGCTCGGCCGGGAAACACCATATATTTT. It encodes CASSEARPGNTIYF.

CDR3 sequence (DNA): TGTGCCAGCAGGAGGAGTAGCGGCCAATACGAGCAGTACTTC. Amino acid sequence: CASRRSSGQYEQYF. This chain connects TRBV2 to TRBJ2-7; maybe TRBD2 (6 bases). This CDR3 has 14 residues. CDR1 and CDR2 (germline): SNHLY, FYNNEI. Trimming pared 6 bases from V and 4 bases from J, leaving 16 bases between.

This chain connects TRBV7-8 to TRBJ2-2; 10 nucleotides match TRBD2. The CDR3 is 15 amino acids. Trimming at V came to 5 bases and at J to 1 base, leaving 1 base not matched to a gene. CDR1 and CDR2 (germline): SGHVS, FQNEAQ. The DNA for the CDR3 is TGTGCCAGCAGCGGACTAGCGGAGAACACCGGGGAGCTGTTTTTT. Amino acids: CASSGLAENTGELFF.

V and J are TRBV13 and TRBJ2-1, with TRBD2 matching 10 bases. The CDR3 loop spans 15 amino acids. Unmatched junction bases numbered 6, after V lost 5 bases and J lost 5 bases. Per germline, CDR1 PRHDT and CDR2 FYEKMQ (reference sequence). The CDR3 loop is CASSLPSGSHNEQFF. In DNA, the CDR3 is TGTGCCAGCAGCCTGCCTAGCGGGAGCCACAATGAGCAGTTCTTC.

This clone appeared once. The chain uses TRBV9 and TRBJ2-1; 10 bases match TRBD2. Germline V gives CDR1 SGDLS, CDR2 YYNGEE. V was clipped by 0 bases and J by 2 bases; unmatched bases: 8. This CDR3 contains 18 residues. This CDR3 reads CASSVGVAGGPTYNEQFF. The CDR3 DNA reads TGTGCCAGCAGCGTAGGGGTAGCGGGGGGCCCAACCTACAATGAGCAGTTCTTC.

CDR3 protein: CASSSPSQGGRAHEQYF. The CDR3 DNA sequence: TGTGCCAGCAGCTCCCCTTCCCAAGGCGGGAGGGCCCACGAGCAGTACTTC. The genes are TRBV7-9 and TRBJ2-7, with TRBD2 identical over 9 bases. Looked up from germline, CDR1 is SEHNR and CDR2 is FQNEAQ (reference sequence). CDR3 length: 17 amino acids. J lost 5 bases, V lost 4 bases, and 15 bases had no gene match.

This rearrangement joins TRBV7-3 to TRBJ2-1; D is possibly TRBD1 or TRBD2 (5 bases each). Trimming left V 5 bases short and J 3 bases short, with 14 bases between. Germline CDR1 SGHTA, CDR2 FQGTGA. The CDR3 contains 15 residues. The CDR3 nucleotides are TGTGCCAGCAGCCCTGACGGGACGGACTACAATGAGCAGTTCTTC. Translating it yields CASSPDGTDYNEQFF.

The chain has TRBV7-3 and TRBJ2-7, with D perhaps TRBD1 or TRBD2 (5 bases each). Trimming shortened V by 1 base and J by 6 bases, and 7 bases separated the two germline ends. Germline V lookup: CDR1 SGHTA, CDR2 FQGTGA. The CDR3 spans 12 residues. The CDR3 is CASSLKGTEQYF. The CDR3 region has the DNA TGTGCCAGCAGCTTAAAGGGGACCGAGCAGTACTTC.

V usage is TRBV24-1 and J usage is TRBJ2-1; no clear D. V lost 2 bases, J lost 5 bases, and 18 bases lay in between. This CDR3 comprises 17 residues. The germline V gene encodes CDR1 KGHDR and CDR2 SFDVKD. CDR3 nucleotide sequence: TGTGCCACCAGTGATTCATCCGCCGGAACCTCGAACAATGAGCAGTTCTTC. It codes for CATSDSSAGTSNNEQFF.

The chain combines TRBV18 with TRBJ2-3; D uncertain. This CDR3 contains 13 residues. Looked up from germline, CDR1 is KGHSH and CDR2 is LQKENI. Trimming took off 1 base at V and 1 base at J, with 3 bases between the two ends. CDR3 nucleotide sequence: TGTGCCAGCTCACCACAGGGCACAGATACGCAGTATTTT. Amino acids: CASSPQGTDTQYF.